The source of this T cell receptor beta chain is a study of T cell clonality in common variable immunodeficiency. Study-wide results and limits: In common variable immunodeficiency, TCR beta chains reportedly carried fewer deletions and N-nucleotide insertions.

The germline gives CDR1 MNHEY, CDR2 SVGEGT. The CDR3 is made up of 17 amino acids. V was cut by 2 bases and J by 0 bases, with 14 bases left in between. Some clones are missing from TCRdb's copy, which holds only in-frame ones; the method was immunoSEQ multiplex PCR. Recorded here are tens of thousands of clones, none singletons. Caucasian heritage predominated among both patients and controls. This clone occurred many times. Its specificity is unknown. Sequencing ends 3 residues short of the CDR3 end; the germline J gene provides the rest. Material for sequencing was peripheral blood mononuclear cells. This receptor was obtained from a person aged 18-69 years in good health. The V gene is TRBV6-2 or TRBV6-3, the J gene TRBJ2-1; possibly TRBD1 for D (5 bases). CDR3 DNA, as far as it was read: TGTGCCAGCAGTTACGGTTTGGGGCGGCTCTCCTACAATGAG. As protein: CASSYGLGRLSYNE. The whole CDR3 region reads CASSYGLGRLSYNEQFF.